This T cell receptor (beta chain) was retrieved from a study of OX40 agonist ivuxolimab in advanced cancers. The wider study: The drug used for patients, ivuxolimab, was an agonistic anti-OX40 (CD134) antibody. A history of anti-PD-1, anti-PD-L1 or anti-CTLA-4 therapy was acceptable, and over 35% had some.

This CDR3 contains 16 residues. Losses at the gene ends were 4 bases for V and 5 bases for J; bases not matched to a gene: 12. Germline CDR1 is MGHRA and CDR2 is YSYEKL. The assay was immunoSEQ multiplex PCR, and TCRdb's table has in-frame clones only and misses some. This sample yields 58,000 or so clones, of which 75% to 90% are seen a single time; 11% belongs to the top ten. Sample: CD4+ or CD8+ T cells sorted from blood, taken in a trial of the OX40 agonist ivuxolimab. This receptor was taken from an adult with an advanced solid tumor such as melanoma, head and neck, liver or kidney cancer. The chain couples TRBV4-1 to TRBJ2-7; 9 positions match TRBD1. CDR3 coding DNA: TGCGCCAGCAGCCTAAATCCGGGACAGGGTTTCGACGAGCAGTACTTC. The encoded protein is CASSLNPGQGFDEQYF.